The clone carrying this T cell receptor (beta chain) was detected many times. Its antigen is unknown. Germline values: CDR1 MGHRA, CDR2 YSYEKL. The V end lost 4 bases, the J end lost 1 base, and 13 bases lay between the germline ends. The length of the CDR3 is 15 residues. This specimen comes from a study of Graves' ophthalmopathy and Graves' hyperthyroidism. On the study more broadly: Peripheral blood collection took place at initial diagnosis, before any treatment. Notes on the study in general: A classifier, a 13-signature model, separated ophthalmopathy from stable hyperthyroidism with about 87% sensitivity and about 83% specificity. At around 65% sensitivity and roughly 72% specificity, the model predicted progression of the ophthalmopathy.

Amplification from RNA transcripts yielded the TCR beta CDR3 regions. After a first-round RT-PCR with HTBI primers, a second-round multiplex PCR was run. One entry per CDR3 protein results from TCRdb running MiXCR on the multiplex PCR reads. The sample has 360,000 or so distinct CDR3 sequences; approximately 20% are singletons. The specimen sequenced was peripheral blood. The chain employs TRBV4-1 and TRBJ1-1; unclear D gene. The source of this sequence is a woman aged 18-29 years with Graves' ophthalmopathy. The CDR3 protein is CASSPGAGPNTEAFF. The CDR3 bases are TGCGCCAGCAGCCCAGGCGCAGGCCCGAACACTGAAGCTTTCTTT.